This TCR beta chain came from a study of shared clonotypes between healthy human individuals. Study results and caveats: Lower generation probabilities were found for non-shared clonotypes than for those shared by all four donors.

Germline CDR1 and CDR2: SGHNT and YYREEE (reference sequence). V shed 4 bases and J 0 bases; nucleotides not matched to a gene: 10. CDR3 size: 18 residues. Clones were sequenced by immunoSEQ multiplex PCR, and TCRdb holds only the in-frame ones, with some missing. The table has 900,000 to 1,200,000 clones, 70% to 80% seen once. Details on this clone: Its matching antigen is unknown.

The rearrangement links TRBV5-4 to TRBJ2-3; 11 bases align to TRBD2. This TCR was sampled from a young man in good health. Some clones in this sample may be carry-over from other donors' samples. Sequencing input: memory CD4+ T cells from PBMCs. Sample subset: CD45RA-negative fraction. Here the CDR3 reads CASSRGTSGSYSTDTQYF. In DNA form, the CDR3 reads TGTGCCAGCAGCCGCGGGACTAGCGGCTCCTATAGCACAGATACGCAGTATTTT.